This TCR beta chain was captured in a study of blood T cell repertoires in COVID-19. Study as a whole: COVID-19 samples from acute and convalescent phases originated in the United States, Italy and Spain.

Clones were sequenced by immunoSEQ multiplex PCR, and TCRdb holds only the in-frame ones, with some missing. The sample consists of nearly 300,000 clones, 84% of them appearing once. CDR1 and CDR2 (germline): SGHRS, YFSETQ. The CDR3 is 18 amino acids. The V segment lost 4 bases and the J segment 2 bases; nucleotides outside the gene matches: 8. This receptor was obtained from a human donor with COVID-19, enrolled during active disease. The donor label of this sample is uncertain. This chain joins TRBV5-1 and TRBJ2-2; 13 bases line up with TRBD2. Sequencing was done on a sample of peripheral blood. CDR3: CASSPGTSGDRNTGELFF. Written as DNA, the CDR3 is TGCGCCAGCAGCCCCGGGACTAGCGGGGACCGAAACACCGGGGAGCTGTTTTTT.